This T cell receptor beta chain was identified in a study of T cells after yellow fever vaccination. Remarks on this clonotype: Antigen unknown. One junction end disagrees with the germline gene, perhaps due to a read error.

Overall study results and limits: The secondary response was weaker but peaked faster, day 5 versus 15. High-abundance clonotypes from the bulk population could contaminate FACS-sorted repertoires. A minor fraction of clonotypes spanned both CD4 and CD8 compartments.

CDR3 length equals 14 residues. CDR1 is SGHRS and CDR2 is YFSETQ in the germline V gene. As TCR cDNA was made by 5'RACE template switching, a universal primer site and UMIs were added. MiXCR, run by TCRdb on the 5' RACE reads, gives a single entry per CDR3 protein. The sample carries 500,000 to 550,000 distinct CDR3 sequences, roughly a fifth recorded once. This clonotype was sampled from a man aged 18 to 30 who received the YFV17D yellow fever vaccine. This chain joins TRBV5-1 and TRBJ1-4; maybe TRBD1 (5 bases). Sequencing used PBMCs, obtained roughly 23 days after the first yellow fever vaccination. CDR3 nucleotide sequence: TGCTCCAGCAGGGAAGGGACGCTCGACGAAAAACTGTTTTTT. Protein: CSSREGTLDEKLFF.